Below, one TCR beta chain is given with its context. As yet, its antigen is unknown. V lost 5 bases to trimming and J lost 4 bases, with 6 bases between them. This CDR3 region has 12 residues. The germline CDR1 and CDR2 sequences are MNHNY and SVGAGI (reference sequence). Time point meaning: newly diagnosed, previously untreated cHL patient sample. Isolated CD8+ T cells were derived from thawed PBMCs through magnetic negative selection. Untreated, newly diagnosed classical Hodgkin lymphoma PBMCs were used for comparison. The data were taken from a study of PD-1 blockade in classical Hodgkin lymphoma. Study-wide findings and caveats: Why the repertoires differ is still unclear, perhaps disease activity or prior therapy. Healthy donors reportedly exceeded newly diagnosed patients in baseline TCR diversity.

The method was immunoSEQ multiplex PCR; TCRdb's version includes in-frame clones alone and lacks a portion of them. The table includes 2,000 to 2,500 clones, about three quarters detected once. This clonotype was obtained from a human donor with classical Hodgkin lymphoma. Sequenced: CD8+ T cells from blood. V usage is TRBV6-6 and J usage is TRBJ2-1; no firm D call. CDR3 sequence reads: CASSRPYNEQFF. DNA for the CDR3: TGTGCCAGCAGTCGGCCTTACAATGAGCAGTTCTTC.